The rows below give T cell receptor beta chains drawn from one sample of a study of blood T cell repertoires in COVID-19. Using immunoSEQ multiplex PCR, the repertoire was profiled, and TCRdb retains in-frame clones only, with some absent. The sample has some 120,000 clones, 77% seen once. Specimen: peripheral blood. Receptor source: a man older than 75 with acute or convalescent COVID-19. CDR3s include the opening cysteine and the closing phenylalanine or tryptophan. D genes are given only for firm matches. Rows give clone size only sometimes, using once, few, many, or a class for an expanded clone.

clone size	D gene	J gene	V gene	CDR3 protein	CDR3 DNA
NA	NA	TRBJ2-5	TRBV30	CAWSVPARSAGETQYF	TGTGCCTGGAGTGTACCCGCAAGATCCGCGGGGGAGACCCAGTACTTC
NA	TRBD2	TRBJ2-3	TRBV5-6	CASTLDGRAQYF	TGTGCCAGCACTTTGGATGGGAGGGCGCAGTATTTT
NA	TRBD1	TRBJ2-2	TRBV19	CASSPLDRGQTGELFF	TGTGCCAGTAGCCCCCTGGACAGGGGGCAGACCGGGGAGCTGTTTTTT
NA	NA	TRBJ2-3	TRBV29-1	CSVGGVSTDTQYF	TGCAGCGTTGGGGGGGTTAGCACAGATACGCAGTATTTT
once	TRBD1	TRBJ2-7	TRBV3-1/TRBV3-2	CASSQTGGYLYEQYF	TGTGCCAGCAGCCAGACAGGGGGCTACCTCTACGAGCAGTACTTC
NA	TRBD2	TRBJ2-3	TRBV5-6	CASSILAGVRDTQYF	TGTGCCAGCAGTATACTGGCGGGGGTAAGAGATACGCAGTATTTT
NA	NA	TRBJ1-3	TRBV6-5	CASISRGTPGNTIYF	TGTGCCAGCATTAGTCGGGGGACGCCTGGAAACACCATATATTTT
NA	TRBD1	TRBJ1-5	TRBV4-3	CASSHETGNQPQHF	TGCGCCAGCAGCCACGAGACAGGGAATCAGCCCCAGCATTTT
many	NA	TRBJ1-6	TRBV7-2	CASGPGLTNSPLHF	TGTGCCAGCGGGCCGGGACTCACCAATTCACCCCTCCACTTT
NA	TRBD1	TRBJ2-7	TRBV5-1	CASSAGTGWYEQYF	TGCGCCAGCAGCGCCGGGACAGGGTGGTACGAGCAGTACTTC
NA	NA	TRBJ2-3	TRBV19	CASSTQGRLSDTQYF	TGTGCCAGTAGTACTCAGGGGCGCCTTTCGGATACGCAGTATTTT
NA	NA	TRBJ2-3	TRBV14	CASSQDKGSRTDTQYF	TGTGCCAGCAGCCAAGACAAGGGGTCCCGCACAGATACGCAGTATTTT
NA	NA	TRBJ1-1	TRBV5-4	CASSLARAMNTEAFF	TGTGCCAGCAGCTTGGCCAGGGCCATGAACACTGAAGCTTTCTTT
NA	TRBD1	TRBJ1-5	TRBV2	CASSKTGSSNQPQHF	TGTGCCAGCAGTAAGACAGGGAGTAGCAATCAGCCCCAGCATTTT
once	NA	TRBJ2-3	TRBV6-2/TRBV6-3	CASSQTRRTDTQYF	TGTGCCAGCAGTCAGACTCGACGCACAGATACGCAGTATTTT